This TCR beta chain was sequenced during a study of CD8 T cells in ankylosing spondylitis. Study-wide findings and caveats: Disease-linked clones were reportedly significantly enriched in matched ankylosing spondylitis synovial fluid. It appeared that ankylosing spondylitis blood was characterized by a TCR beta motif of roughly 8 highly homologous variants. A CD8+ phenotype characterized the disease-linked clones, which were relatively rare in peripheral blood. Several of the motif variants were reported before in synovial fluid and blood from reactive arthritis.

MiXCR was run by TCRdb on the 5' RACE reads, yielding one entry per CDR3 protein. The sample has hundreds of thousands of distinct CDR3 sequences; roughly 25% are singletons. From germline, CDR1 is ENHRY and CDR2 SYGVKD. The CDR3 runs to 14 residues. The J segment lost 6 bases and the V segment lost 9 bases, leaving 11 bases of the junction unmatched. This clonotype was seen a few times. Its antigen is undetermined. The chain is built from TRBV10-3 and TRBJ2-1, with TRBD2 matching over 7 bases. The sequenced material came from blood, either unsorted or a sorted T cell fraction (not recorded which). The source of this sequence is a male donor with ankylosing spondylitis. For the CDR3, the DNA is TGTGCCATTCAGAAGCTAGCGGAGGCCAATGAGCAGTTCTTC. It specifies CAIQKLAEANEQFF.